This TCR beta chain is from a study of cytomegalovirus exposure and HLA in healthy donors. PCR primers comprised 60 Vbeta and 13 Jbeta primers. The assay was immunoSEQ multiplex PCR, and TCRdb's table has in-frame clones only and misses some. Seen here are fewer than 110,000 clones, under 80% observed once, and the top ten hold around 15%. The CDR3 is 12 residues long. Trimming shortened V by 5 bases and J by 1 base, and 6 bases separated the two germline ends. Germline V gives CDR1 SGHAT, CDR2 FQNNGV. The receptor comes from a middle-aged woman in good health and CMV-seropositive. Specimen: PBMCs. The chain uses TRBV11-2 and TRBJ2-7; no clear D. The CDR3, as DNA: TGTGCCAGCAGCCTTCTATCCTACGAGCAGTACTTC. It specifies CASSLLSYEQYF. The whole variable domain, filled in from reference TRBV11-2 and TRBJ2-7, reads EAGVAQSPRYKIIEKRQSVAFWCNPISGHATLYWYQQILGQGPKLLIQFQNNGVVDDSQLPKDRFSAERLKGVDSTLKIQPAKLEDSAVYLCASSLLSYEQYFGPGTRLTVT.